These 7 T cell receptor beta chains came from one sample sequenced in a study of blood T cell repertoires in COVID-19 (dated by TCRdb to 2018 to 2021). The library was obtained by the immunoSEQ multiplex PCR assay. TCRdb limited this immuneACCESS table to in-frame rearrangements with V and J called. A share of clones is missing; checked studies link under half to unresolved V genes, and the rest is unexplained. A total of about 100,000 clones appear in this sample, approximately 92% of them only once. Of the sample, approximately 5.8% is held by the ten largest clones. Sequenced input: peripheral blood. These receptors all come from a man aged 50 to 60 with active COVID-19.

This chain connects TRBV7-9 to TRBJ1-3; maybe TRBD1 (6 bases). Deletions cut 5 bases from V and 0 bases from J, with 11 bases between. This CDR3 spans 15 amino acids. Germline assignment: CDR1 SEHNR and CDR2 FQNEAQ (reference sequence). The CDR3 sequence is CASSQGYNSGNTIYF. CDR3 coding DNA: TGTGCCAGCAGCCAGGGGTATAACTCTGGAAACACCATATATTTT. Complete variable domain (other parts from reference TRBV7-9 and TRBJ1-3): DTGVSQNPRHKITKRGQNVTFRCDPISEHNRLYWYRQTLGQGPEFLTYFQNEAQLEKSRLLSDRFSAERPKGSFSTLEIQRTEQGDSAMYLCASSQGYNSGNTIYFGEGSWLTVV.

This chain uses TRBV7-9 with TRBJ2-5; TRBD2 matches at 7 bases. Germline V lookup: CDR1 SEHNR, CDR2 FQNEAQ (reference sequence). After removal of 1 base from V and 2 bases from J, the junction contained 7 bases not matched to a gene. This CDR3 has 16 amino acids. CDR3 sequence: CASSLGLAGLQETQYF. The CDR3 bases are TGTGCCAGCAGCTTAGGGTTAGCGGGCCTTCAAGAGACCCAGTACTTC.

This chain joins TRBV19 and TRBJ1-5, with D perhaps matching TRBD1 (6 bases). V gave up 8 bases and J gave up 3 bases, with 8 bases separating them. This CDR3 spans 12 amino acids. Germline assignment: CDR1 LNHDA and CDR2 SQIVND (reference sequence). The CDR3 region has the DNA TGTGCCAGTGGACAGTTCAATCAGCCCCAGCATTTT. It specifies CASGQFNQPQHF.

The count of this clone is one. The chain has TRBV3-1 (or the pseudogene TRBV3-2) and TRBJ1-1; D is ambiguous. There are 14 residues in the CDR3. CDR1 is LGHDT and CDR2 is YNNKEL in the germline V gene (reference sequence). V dropped 1 base and J dropped 8 bases, with 14 bases sitting between them. The CDR3 is CASSQVSSGREAFF. The CDR3 nucleotides read TGTGCCAGCAGCCAAGTTAGTTCGGGAAGGGAAGCTTTCTTT.

CDR3 sequence: CASSQGEWNIQYF. DNA of the CDR3: TGTGCCAGCAGCCAAGGCGAATGGAACATTCAGTACTTC. The chain is built from TRBV4-2 and TRBJ2-4; D is unclear. CDR3 size: 13 residues. In germline, CDR1 is LGHNA, CDR2 YNFKEQ. The V end was cut by 1 base, the J end by 7 bases, with 8 bases between.

The rearrangement joins TRBV6-6 to TRBJ2-1; 10 positions agree with TRBD1. Trimming cost V 6 bases and J 9 bases; bases outside gene matches: 8. CDR3 length: 14 residues. Germline CDR1 reads MNHNY; CDR2 reads SVGAGI (reference sequence). CDR3 loop: CASRPTGGDGEQFF. The CDR3 bases are TGTGCCAGCAGACCGACAGGGGGCGACGGTGAGCAGTTCTTC.

V is TRBV20-1 and J is TRBJ2-7; 7 bases line up with TRBD2. Trimming took 3 bases from V and 3 from J; bases not matched to a gene: 8. Germline loops: CDR1 DFQATT, CDR2 SNEGSKA (reference sequence). The CDR3 runs 14 residues. The CDR3 here is CSASLASGLYEQYF. The CDR3 DNA is TGCAGTGCTAGTTTGGCTAGCGGTCTCTACGAGCAGTACTTC.